This TCR beta chain was sequenced for a study of blood T cell repertoires in COVID-19. On the study more broadly: COVID-19 samples, acute and convalescent, were from the United States, Italy and Spain. T cells, B-cell-depleted T cells, or PBMCs provided the cDNA or gDNA that served as material.

The germline V gene has CDR1 LGHDT and CDR2 YNNKEL (reference sequence). V was clipped by 2 bases and J by 4 bases; unmatched bases: 9. CDR3 length: 17 amino acids. Authors' analysis steps: Counts of nucleated cells, estimated from reference gene primer amplification, were obtained. Data came from immunoSEQ multiplex PCR; TCRdb stores just in-frame clones and leaves some out. Clone size and V and J calls were adopted from that table, with D and trimming inferred from the DNA. The table includes approximately 74,000 clones, almost 90% detected once. The chain joins TRBV3-1 (or the pseudogene TRBV3-2) to TRBJ2-3; 10 positions agree with TRBD2. The sequencing sample was made of peripheral blood. This clonotype was obtained from a woman of 80 years or more with active or convalescent COVID-19. The CDR3 region is CASSQQWSGGAADTQYF. The CDR3 nucleotides are TGTGCCAGCAGCCAACAGTGGAGCGGGGGGGCCGCAGATACGCAGTATTTT.